The T cell receptor (beta chain) described here comes from a study of blood T cell repertoires in COVID-19. A single count supports this clone. The germline CDR1 and CDR2 sequences are ENHRY and SYGVKD. CDR3 size: 17 residues. Between the trimmed V and J ends, which lost 4 bases and 4 bases, there was a span of 20 bases. Living in 24 US areas, the participants were between roughly 18 and 89 years of age. The assay was immunoSEQ multiplex PCR, and TCRdb's table has in-frame clones only and misses some. Of approximately 200,000 clones listed, 75% to 90% are singletons. Sequencing was performed on PBMCs or T cells enriched from blood (not recorded which). The V gene is TRBV10-3, the J gene TRBJ1-3; D gene unclear. This clonotype originated in a young woman who had been exposed to COVID-19. CDR3 amino acids: CAISGTAGGLSGNTIYF. Written as DNA, the CDR3 is TGTGCCATCAGTGGAACCGCGGGAGGGTTATCGGGAAACACCATATATTTT.